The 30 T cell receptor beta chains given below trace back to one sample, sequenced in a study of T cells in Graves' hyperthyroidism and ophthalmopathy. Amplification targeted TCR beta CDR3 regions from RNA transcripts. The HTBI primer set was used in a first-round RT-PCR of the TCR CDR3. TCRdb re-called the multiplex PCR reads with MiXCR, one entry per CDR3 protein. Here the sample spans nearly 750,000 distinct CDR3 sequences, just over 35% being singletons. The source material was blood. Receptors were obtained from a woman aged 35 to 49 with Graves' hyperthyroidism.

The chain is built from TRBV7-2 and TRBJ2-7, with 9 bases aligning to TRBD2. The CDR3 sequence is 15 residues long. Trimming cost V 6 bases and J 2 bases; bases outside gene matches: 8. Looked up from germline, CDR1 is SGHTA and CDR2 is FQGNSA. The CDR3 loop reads CASRQAGGWAYEQYF. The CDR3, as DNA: TGTGCCAGCAGACAAGCGGGAGGTTGGGCCTACGAGCAGTACTTC.

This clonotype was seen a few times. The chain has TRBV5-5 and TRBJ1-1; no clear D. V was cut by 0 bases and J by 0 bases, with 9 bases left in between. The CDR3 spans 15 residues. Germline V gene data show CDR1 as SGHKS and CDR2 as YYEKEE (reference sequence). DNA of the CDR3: TGTGCCAGCAGCTTGGTGCCAGACATGAACACTGAAGCTTTCTTT. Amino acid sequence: CASSLVPDMNTEAFF.

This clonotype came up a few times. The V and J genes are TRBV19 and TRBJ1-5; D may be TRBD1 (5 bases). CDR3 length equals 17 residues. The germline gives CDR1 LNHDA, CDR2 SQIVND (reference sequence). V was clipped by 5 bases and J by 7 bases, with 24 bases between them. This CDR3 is CASSHPGFRGPSQPQHF. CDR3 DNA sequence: TGTGCCAGTAGTCACCCCGGGTTTAGGGGACCAAGCCAGCCCCAGCATTTT.

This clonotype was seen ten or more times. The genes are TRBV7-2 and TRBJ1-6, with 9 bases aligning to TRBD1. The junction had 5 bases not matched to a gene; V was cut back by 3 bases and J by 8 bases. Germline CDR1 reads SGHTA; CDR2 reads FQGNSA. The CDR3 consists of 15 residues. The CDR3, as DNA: TGTGCCAGCAGCTTCACAGGGGGCTGGGATTCACCCCTCCACTTT. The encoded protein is CASSFTGGWDSPLHF.

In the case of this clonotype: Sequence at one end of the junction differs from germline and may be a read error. CDR3 residues: CASSLWGLAGAGF. The CDR3 DNA reads TGTGCCAGCAGCCTCTGGGGACTAGCGGGAGCCGGATTC. The chain combines TRBV2 with TRBJ2-1, with 14 bases fitting TRBD2. CDR1 is SNHLY and CDR2 is FYNNEI in the germline V gene. The CDR3 loop spans 13 amino acids.

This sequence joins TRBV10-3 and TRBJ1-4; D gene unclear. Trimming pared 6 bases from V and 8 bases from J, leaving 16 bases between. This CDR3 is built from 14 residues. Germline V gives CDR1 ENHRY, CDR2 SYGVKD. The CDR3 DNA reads TGTGCCATCAGGGTCAGGTTAATAAGGGAAAAACTGTTTTTT. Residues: CAIRVRLIREKLFF.

The CDR3 sequence: CASSSGTGMYQETQYF. The CDR3 DNA sequence: TGCGCCAGCAGCTCCGGGACAGGGATGTACCAAGAGACCCAGTACTTC. This sequence joins TRBV5-1 and TRBJ2-5; the match to TRBD1 covers 9 bases. CDR3 length: 16 amino acids. The ends lost 3 bases at V and 0 bases at J; junction bases unmatched: 6. Per germline, CDR1 SGHRS and CDR2 YFSETQ.

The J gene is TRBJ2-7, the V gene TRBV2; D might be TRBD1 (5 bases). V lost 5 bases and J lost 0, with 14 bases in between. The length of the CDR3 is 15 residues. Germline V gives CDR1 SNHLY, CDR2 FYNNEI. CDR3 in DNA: TGTGCCAGCAGTTACTCCCAGGGTCCCTCCTACGAGCAGTACTTC. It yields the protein CASSYSQGPSYEQYF. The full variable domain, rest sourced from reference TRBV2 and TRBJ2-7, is EPEVTQTPSHQVTQMGQEVILRCVPISNHLYFYWYRQILGQKVEFLVSFYNNEISEKSEIFDDQFSVERPDGSNFTLKIRSTKLEDSAMYFCASSYSQGPSYEQYFGPGTRLTVT.

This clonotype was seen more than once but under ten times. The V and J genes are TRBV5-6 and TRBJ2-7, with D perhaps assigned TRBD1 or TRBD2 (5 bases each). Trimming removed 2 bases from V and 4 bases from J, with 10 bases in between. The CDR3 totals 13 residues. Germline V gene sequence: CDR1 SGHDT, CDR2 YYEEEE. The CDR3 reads CASSFDWGYEQYF. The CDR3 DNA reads TGTGCCAGCAGCTTCGACTGGGGGTACGAGCAGTACTTC.

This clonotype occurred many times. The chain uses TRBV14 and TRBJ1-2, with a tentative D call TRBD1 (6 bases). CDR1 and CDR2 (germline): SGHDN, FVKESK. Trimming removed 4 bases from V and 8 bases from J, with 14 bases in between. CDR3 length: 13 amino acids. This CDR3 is CASSPRGQWGYTF. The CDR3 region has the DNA TGTGCCAGCAGCCCCCGCGGACAGTGGGGCTACACCTTC.

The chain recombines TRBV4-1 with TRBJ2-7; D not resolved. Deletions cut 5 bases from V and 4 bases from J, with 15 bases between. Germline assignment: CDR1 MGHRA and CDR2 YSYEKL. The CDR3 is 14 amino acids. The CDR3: CASSGPRGRYEQYF. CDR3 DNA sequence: TGCGCCAGCAGCGGGCCTCGCGGTCGATACGAGCAGTACTTC.

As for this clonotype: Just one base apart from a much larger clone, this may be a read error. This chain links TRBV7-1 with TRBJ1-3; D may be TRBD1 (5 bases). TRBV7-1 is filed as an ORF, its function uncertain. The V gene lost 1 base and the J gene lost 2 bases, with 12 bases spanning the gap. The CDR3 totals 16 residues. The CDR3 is CASSSVGGTAGNTIYF. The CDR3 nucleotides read TGTGCCAGCAGCTCAGTGGGGGGAACCGCTGGAAACACCATATATTTT.

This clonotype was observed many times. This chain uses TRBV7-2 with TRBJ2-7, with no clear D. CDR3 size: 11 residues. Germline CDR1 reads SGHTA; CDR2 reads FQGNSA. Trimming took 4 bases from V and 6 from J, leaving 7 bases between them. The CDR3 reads CASSSLFEQYF. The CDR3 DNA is TGTGCCAGCAGCTCCCTGTTCGAGCAGTACTTC.

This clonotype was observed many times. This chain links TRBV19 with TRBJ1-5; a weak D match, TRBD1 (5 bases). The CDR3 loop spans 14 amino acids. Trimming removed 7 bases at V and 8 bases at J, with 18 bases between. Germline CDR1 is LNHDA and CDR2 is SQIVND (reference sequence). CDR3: CASTPRGGTEPQHF. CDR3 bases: TGTGCCAGTACCCCACGGGGCGGTACGGAGCCCCAGCATTTT.

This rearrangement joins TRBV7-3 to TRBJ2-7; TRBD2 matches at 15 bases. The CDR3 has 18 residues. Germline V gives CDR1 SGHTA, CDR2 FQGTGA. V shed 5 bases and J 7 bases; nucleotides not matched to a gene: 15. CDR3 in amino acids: CASSLSGLAGGTYNEQYF. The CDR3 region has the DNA TGTGCCAGCAGCCTCTCGGGACTAGCGGGGGGTACCTACAATGAGCAGTACTTC.

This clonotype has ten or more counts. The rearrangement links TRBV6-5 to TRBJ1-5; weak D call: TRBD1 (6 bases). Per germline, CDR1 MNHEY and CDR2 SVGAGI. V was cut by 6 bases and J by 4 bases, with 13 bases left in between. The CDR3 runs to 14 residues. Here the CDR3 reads CASSGWGANQPQHF. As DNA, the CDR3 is TGTGCCAGCAGCGGGTGGGGGGCGAATCAGCCCCAGCATTTT.

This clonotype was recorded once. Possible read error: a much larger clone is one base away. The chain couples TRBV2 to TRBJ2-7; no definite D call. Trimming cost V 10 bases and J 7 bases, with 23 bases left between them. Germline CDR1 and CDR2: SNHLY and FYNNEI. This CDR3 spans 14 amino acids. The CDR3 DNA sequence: TGTGCCACAGGACGGGTCCTAGACGCGCCGGAGCAGTACTTC. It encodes CATGRVLDAPEQYF.

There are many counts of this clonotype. The CDR3 loop reads CASSLEMVEAFF. The CDR3 DNA reads TGTGCCAGCAGCTTAGAGATGGTTGAAGCTTTCTTT. This sequence joins TRBV7-9 and TRBJ1-1; the D is unclear. CDR1 SEHNR and CDR2 FQNEAQ come from the germline V gene (reference sequence). There are 12 residues in the CDR3. The germline V and J ends were trimmed by 1 base and 7 bases, with 7 bases remaining between them.

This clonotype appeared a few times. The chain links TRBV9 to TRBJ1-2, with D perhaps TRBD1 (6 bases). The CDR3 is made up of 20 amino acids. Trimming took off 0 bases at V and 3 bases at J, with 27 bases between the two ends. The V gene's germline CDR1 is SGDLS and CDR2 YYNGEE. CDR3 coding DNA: TGTGCCAGCAGCGTAGGCCACCCCCAAGACGTCGTGGACAGATACTATGGCTACACCTTC. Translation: CASSVGHPQDVVDRYYGYTF. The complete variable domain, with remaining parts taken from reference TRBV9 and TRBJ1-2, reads DSGVTQTPKHLITATGQRVTLRCSPRSGDLSVYWYQQSLDQGLQFLIQYYNGEERAKGNILERFSAQQFPDLHSELNLSSLELGDSALYFCASSVGHPQDVVDRYYGYTFGSGTRLTVV.

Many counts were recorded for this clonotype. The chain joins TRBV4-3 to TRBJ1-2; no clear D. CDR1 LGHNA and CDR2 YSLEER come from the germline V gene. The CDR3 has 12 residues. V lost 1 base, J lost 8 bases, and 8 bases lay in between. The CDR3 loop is CASSQVLGGYTF. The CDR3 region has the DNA TGCGCCAGCAGCCAAGTACTGGGCGGCTACACCTTC.

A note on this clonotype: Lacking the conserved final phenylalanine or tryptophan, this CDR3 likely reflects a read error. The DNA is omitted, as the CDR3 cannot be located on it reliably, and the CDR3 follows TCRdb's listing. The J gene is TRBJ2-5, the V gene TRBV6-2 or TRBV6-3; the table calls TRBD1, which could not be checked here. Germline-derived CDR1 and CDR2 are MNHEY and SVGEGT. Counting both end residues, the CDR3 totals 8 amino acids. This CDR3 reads CASSNRDR.

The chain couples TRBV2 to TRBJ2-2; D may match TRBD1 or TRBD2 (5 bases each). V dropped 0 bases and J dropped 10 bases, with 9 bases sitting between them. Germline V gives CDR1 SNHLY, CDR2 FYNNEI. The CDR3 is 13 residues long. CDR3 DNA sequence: TGTGCCAGCAGTGAAGCCGGGACCACGGAGCTGTTTTTT. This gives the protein CASSEAGTTELFF.

CDR3 in amino acids: CSVDRSGANVLTF. The CDR3 DNA follows: TGCAGCGTTGATCGAAGCGGGGCCAACGTCCTGACTTTC. The chain combines TRBV20-1 with TRBJ2-6; D call uncertain. Germline CDR1 reads DFQATT; CDR2 reads SNEGSKA (reference sequence). CDR3 length: 13 amino acids.

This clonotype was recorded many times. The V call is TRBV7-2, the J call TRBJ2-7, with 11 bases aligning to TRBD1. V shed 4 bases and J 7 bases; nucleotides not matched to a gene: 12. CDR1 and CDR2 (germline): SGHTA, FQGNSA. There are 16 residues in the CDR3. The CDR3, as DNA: TGTGCCAGCAGCTCACAAGGGACAGGGGGTCTGTGGGAGCAGTACTTC. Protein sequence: CASSSQGTGGLWEQYF.

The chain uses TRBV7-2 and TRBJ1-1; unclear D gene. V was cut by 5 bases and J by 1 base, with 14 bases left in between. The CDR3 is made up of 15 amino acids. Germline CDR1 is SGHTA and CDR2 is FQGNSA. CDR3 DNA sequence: TGTGCCAGCAGCAAACCGGGTCAATGGAACACTGAAGCTTTCTTT. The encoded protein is CASSKPGQWNTEAFF.

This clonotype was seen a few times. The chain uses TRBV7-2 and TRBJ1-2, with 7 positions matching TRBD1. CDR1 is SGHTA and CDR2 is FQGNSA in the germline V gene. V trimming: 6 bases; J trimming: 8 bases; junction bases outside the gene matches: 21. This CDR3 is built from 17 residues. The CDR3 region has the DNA TGTGCCAGCAGGGTGAATACAAACAGGGGTTTACCGGGAGGCTACACCTTC. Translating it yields CASRVNTNRGLPGGYTF.

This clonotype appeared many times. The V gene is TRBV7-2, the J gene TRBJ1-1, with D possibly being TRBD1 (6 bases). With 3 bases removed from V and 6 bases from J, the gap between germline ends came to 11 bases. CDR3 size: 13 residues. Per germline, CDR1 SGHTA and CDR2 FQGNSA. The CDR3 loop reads CASSFRQAPEAFF. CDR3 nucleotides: TGTGCCAGCAGCTTCCGACAGGCTCCTGAAGCTTTCTTT.

The CDR3 DNA is TGTGCCAGTAGTTCGGTTGGGACTAGCTCCTACGAGCAGTACTTC. Translated, it gives CASSSVGTSSYEQYF. The genes are TRBV19 and TRBJ2-7; the match to TRBD2 covers 8 bases. V lost 5 bases and J lost 0; bases outside the gene matches: 6. CDR3 length: 15 amino acids. Germline loops: CDR1 LNHDA, CDR2 SQIVND (reference sequence).

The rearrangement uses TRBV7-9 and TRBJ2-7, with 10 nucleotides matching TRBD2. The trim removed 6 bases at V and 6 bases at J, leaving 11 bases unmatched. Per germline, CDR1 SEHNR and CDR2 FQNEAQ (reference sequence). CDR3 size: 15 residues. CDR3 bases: TGTGCCAGCAGTTCACCCTCTAGCGGGAGAGTCGAGCAGTACTTC. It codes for CASSSPSSGRVEQYF.

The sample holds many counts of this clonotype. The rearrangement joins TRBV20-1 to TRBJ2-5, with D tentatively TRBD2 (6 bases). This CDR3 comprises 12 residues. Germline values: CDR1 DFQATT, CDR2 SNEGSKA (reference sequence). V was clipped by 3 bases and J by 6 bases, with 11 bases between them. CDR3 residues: CSASGSGQTQYF. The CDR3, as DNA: TGCAGTGCTAGCGGGAGCGGGCAGACCCAGTACTTC.